This is a list of T cell receptor beta chains from one sample in a study of blood T cell repertoires in COVID-19. Method: immunoSEQ multiplex PCR; TCRdb's copy keeps in-frame clones and lacks some. The data show about 26,000 clones, about 84% seen once. The sample consisted of peripheral blood. The source of these receptors is a man between 45 and 60 years old with active or convalescent COVID-19. The CDR3 runs from the conserved cysteine through the conserved F or W. The D gene is left open where the match is weak. A row's size may be missing; if present it is once, few, many or a size class.

d_gene	v_gene	abundance	j_gene	CDR3aa	CDR3nt
-	TRBV7-9	few	TRBJ2-3	CASSPGRADTQYF	TGTGCCAGCAGCCCCGGTCGCGCAGATACGCAGTATTTT
TRBD1	TRBV7-3	-	TRBJ1-2	CASSIGQGAGGYTF	TGTGCCAGCAGCATAGGACAGGGGGCCGGGGGCTACACCTTC
-	TRBV5-1	-	TRBJ2-1	CASSLGGPGVRREQFF	TGCGCCAGCAGCCTGGGTGGCCCCGGGGTTCGAAGGGAGCAGTTCTTC
TRBD1	TRBV7-9	-	TRBJ1-4	CASSLGRGDPNEKLFF	TGTGCCAGCAGCTTAGGCAGGGGGGACCCTAATGAAAAACTGTTTTTT
-	TRBV28	-	TRBJ1-5	CASSTGQPQHF	TGTGCCAGCAGTACTGGTCAGCCCCAGCATTTT
TRBD1	TRBV5-1	-	TRBJ1-1	CASRQGYSTTEAFF	TGCGCCAGCCGACAGGGGTACTCGACCACTGAAGCTTTCTTT
-	TRBV5-6	-	TRBJ1-4	CASSLIAGNEKLFF	TGTGCCAGCAGCCTCATTGCGGGTAATGAAAAACTGTTTTTT
TRBD2	TRBV10-3	-	TRBJ2-7	CAISESWGTSGPYEQYF	TGTGCCATCAGTGAGTCGTGGGGGACTAGCGGGCCCTACGAGCAGTACTTC
TRBD2	TRBV7-2	-	TRBJ2-1	CASSPETSGRAWLNEQFF	TGTGCCAGCAGCCCGGAGACTAGCGGGAGGGCCTGGTTAAATGAGCAGTTCTTC
-	TRBV5-1	-	TRBJ2-7	CASSVAGPPPTIF	TGCGCCAGCAGCGTTGCGGGTCCCCCCCCGACGATCTTC
-	TRBV7-9	many	TRBJ2-7	CASRRTPGVNEQYF	TGTGCCAGCAGACGGACCCCGGGAGTGAACGAGCAGTACTTC
TRBD1	TRBV11-2	once	TRBJ1-2	CASSWTGSYTF	TGTGCCAGCAGCTGGACAGGGAGCTACACCTTC
TRBD1	TRBV24-1	-	TRBJ1-4	CSTKRPPGTGREKLFF	TGTTCTACAAAGCGCCCCCCCGGGACAGGACGTGAAAAACTGTTTTTT
-	TRBV5-4	-	TRBJ1-1	CASHWNTEAFF	TGTGCCAGCCACTGGAACACTGAAGCTTTCTTT
-	TRBV27	-	TRBJ2-7	CASSLVGGLVYEQYF	TGTGCCAGCAGTTTAGTCGGGGGTTTGGTCTACGAGCAGTACTTC
TRBD1	TRBV4-1	-	TRBJ1-2	CASRQPGQLYGYTF	TGCGCCAGCAGACAACCGGGACAGCTATATGGCTACACCTTC
-	TRBV12-3/TRBV12-4	-	TRBJ1-1	CASSFYHTEAFF	TGTGCCAGCAGTTTCTATCACACTGAAGCTTTCTTT
-	TRBV15	few	TRBJ2-1	CATSRPKEEREQFF	TGTGCCACCAGCAGGCCTAAAGAGGAACGTGAGCAGTTCTTC
TRBD1	TRBV5-4	-	TRBJ1-1	CASSLVAGGRWTEAFF	TGTGCCAGCAGCTTGGTGGCAGGGGGGAGATGGACTGAAGCTTTCTTT
-	TRBV6-1	-	TRBJ2-7	CASSEKGGAFYEQYF	TGTGCCAGCAGTGAAAAGGGAGGCGCATTCTACGAGCAGTACTTC
TRBD1	TRBV14	-	TRBJ2-1	CASSEPGTGLGDEQFF	TGTGCCAGCAGCGAGCCCGGGACAGGGTTAGGGGATGAGCAGTTCTTC
-	TRBV3-1/TRBV3-2	-	TRBJ2-7	CASSQEGEAYEQYF	TGTGCCAGCAGCCAAGAGGGGGAGGCCTACGAGCAGTACTTC
-	TRBV7-2	-	TRBJ2-5	CASRSIGVQETQYF	TGTGCCAGCAGATCAATCGGGGTCCAAGAGACCCAGTACTTC
TRBD1	TRBV19	-	TRBJ1-6	CASSPGTGFNSPLHF	TGTGCCAGTAGCCCCGGGACAGGATTTAATTCACCCCTCCACTTT
TRBD2	TRBV27	-	TRBJ2-3	CASIGFGTSGSPRADTQYF	TGTGCCAGCATTGGGTTCGGGACTAGCGGCTCCCCCAGGGCAGATACGCAGTATTTT
-	TRBV2	-	TRBJ1-3	CASSESGQFVGNTIYF	TGTGCCAGCAGTGAAAGCGGACAGTTCGTCGGAAACACCATATATTTT
TRBD2	TRBV2	once	TRBJ2-7	CASSPSSGRYEQYF	TGTGCCAGCAGTCCATCTAGCGGCCGTTACGAGCAGTACTTC
TRBD1	TRBV10-3	-	TRBJ1-1	CAIRDDRVNTEAFF	TGTGCCATCAGAGACGACAGGGTGAACACTGAAGCTTTCTTT
TRBD1	TRBV4-1	-	TRBJ1-5	CASSPDRAPHQPQHF	TGCGCCAGCAGTCCGGACAGGGCCCCTCATCAGCCCCAGCATTTT
-	TRBV28	-	TRBJ2-5	CASSTVGGQETQYF	TGTGCCAGCAGTACGGTCGGTGGTCAAGAGACCCAGTACTTC
TRBD1	TRBV2	-	TRBJ1-4	CASKQGASEKLFF	TGTGCCAGTAAACAGGGGGCTAGTGAAAAACTGTTTTTT
TRBD1	TRBV29-1	-	TRBJ1-3	CSVVLLTGGSGNTIYF	TGCAGCGTTGTGCTACTAACAGGGGGCTCTGGAAACACCATATATTTT
-	TRBV12-3/TRBV12-4	-	TRBJ1-1	CASSLVAGKAFF	TGTGCCAGCAGTTTAGTTGCGGGTAAAGCTTTCTTT
-	TRBV13	-	TRBJ1-2	CASSLGTGRYGYTF	TGTGCCAGCAGCTTAGGGACGGGGAGGTATGGCTACACCTTC
TRBD2	TRBV9	-	TRBJ2-7	CASSAKGLASYEQYF	TGTGCCAGCAGCGCCAAGGGACTAGCGAGCTACGAGCAGTACTTC
-	TRBV4-1	-	TRBJ2-1	CASSPRPQGGDNEQFF	TGCGCCAGCAGCCCACGACCCCAGGGGGGAGACAATGAGCAGTTCTTC
-	TRBV4-1	-	TRBJ1-5	CASSREGPGNQPQHF	TGCGCCAGCAGCCGGGAAGGGCCGGGGAATCAGCCCCAGCATTTT